These T cell receptor beta chains were read from a single sample in a study of cytomegalovirus exposure and HLA in healthy donors. Here immunoSEQ multiplex PCR was the method, and the copy in TCRdb shows in-frame clones only, minus some. The sample consists of 120,000 or so clones, around 86% of them appearing once. Sequencing used PBMCs. The receptor source for this set is a young woman in good health and CMV-seronegative. Each CDR3 is given with its conserved first and last residue. The D gene is left open where the match is weak. Expanded clones are given a class, and other clones once, few, many or no size at all.

j_gene: TRBJ1-3; v_gene: TRBV4-1; abundance: -; d_gene: TRBD1; CDR3nt: TGCGCCAGCAGCCAAGAGAGAAGGACAGGGGAAGGGGCCTCTGGAAACACCATATATTTT; CDR3aa: CASSQERRTGEGASGNTIYF
j_gene: TRBJ2-7; v_gene: TRBV7-2; abundance: -; d_gene: -; CDR3nt: TGTGCCAGCAGCTTACAAGGAGTGCGCGAGCAGTACTTC; CDR3aa: CASSLQGVREQYF
j_gene: TRBJ1-2; v_gene: TRBV23-1; abundance: -; d_gene: -; CDR3nt: TGCGCCAGCAGTCAATCGTGGGTAGTCAGGGTGGGAGGCTACACCTTC; CDR3aa: CASSQSWVVRVGGYTF
j_gene: TRBJ2-7; v_gene: TRBV2; abundance: -; d_gene: -; CDR3nt: TGTGCCAGCAGTGAAAATGCGGGGAACTACGAGCAGTACTTC; CDR3aa: CASSENAGNYEQYF
j_gene: TRBJ2-1; v_gene: TRBV27; abundance: -; d_gene: TRBD2; CDR3nt: TGTGCCAGCAGTCGTCCGACTAGCGGGAGGGGGGACTACAATGAGCAGTTCTTC; CDR3aa: CASSRPTSGRGDYNEQFF
j_gene: TRBJ1-2; v_gene: TRBV6-5; abundance: -; d_gene: -; CDR3nt: TGTGCCAGCAGTTACGGGCGGGATGGCTACACCTTC; CDR3aa: CASSYGRDGYTF
j_gene: TRBJ1-1; v_gene: TRBV11-3; abundance: -; d_gene: -; CDR3nt: TGTGCCAGCAGCTTACAAACCGGGGACACTGAAGCTTTCTTT; CDR3aa: CASSLQTGDTEAFF
j_gene: TRBJ1-2; v_gene: TRBV7-6; abundance: -; d_gene: TRBD1; CDR3nt: TGTGCCAGCAGCCTACTTACAGGGGACTCTGGCTACACCTTC; CDR3aa: CASSLLTGDSGYTF
j_gene: TRBJ2-7; v_gene: TRBV2; abundance: -; d_gene: -; CDR3nt: TGTGCCAGCAGTGATTCTGTTCGAGGGAGCTCCTACGAGCAGTACTTC; CDR3aa: CASSDSVRGSSYEQYF
j_gene: TRBJ1-5; v_gene: TRBV27; abundance: -; d_gene: TRBD1; CDR3nt: TGTGCCAGCAGGACCAGGGGGGCCAATCAGCCCCAGCATTTT; CDR3aa: CASRTRGANQPQHF
j_gene: TRBJ2-7; v_gene: TRBV11-3; abundance: -; d_gene: TRBD2; CDR3nt: TGTGCCAGCAGCTTTGGTGGGGGGGATTACGAGCAGTACTTC; CDR3aa: CASSFGGGDYEQYF
j_gene: TRBJ1-1; v_gene: TRBV10-3; abundance: -; d_gene: TRBD1; CDR3nt: TGTGCCATCAGCCCGACAGGGGGCCCTGAAGCTTTCTTT; CDR3aa: CAISPTGGPEAFF
j_gene: TRBJ2-5; v_gene: TRBV11-3; abundance: once; d_gene: TRBD2; CDR3nt: TGTGCCAGCAGCCCCGGGGCTAGCGGGGGCCAAGAGACCCAGTACTTC; CDR3aa: CASSPGASGGQETQYF
j_gene: TRBJ1-2; v_gene: TRBV19; abundance: -; d_gene: -; CDR3nt: TGTGCCAGTAGTCCTATGTCCGCGGGGGGCTACACCTTC; CDR3aa: CASSPMSAGGYTF
j_gene: TRBJ1-3; v_gene: TRBV2; abundance: -; d_gene: -; CDR3nt: TGTGCCAGCACAGTCAGTCCGGGTGCCTCTGGAAACACCATATATTTT; CDR3aa: CASTVSPGASGNTIYF
j_gene: TRBJ2-1; v_gene: TRBV18; abundance: -; d_gene: TRBD2; CDR3nt: TGTGCCAGCTCACCAGGGGCTAGCGGGAGATCGGATGAGCAGTTCTTC; CDR3aa: CASSPGASGRSDEQFF
j_gene: TRBJ2-3; v_gene: TRBV29-1; abundance: once; d_gene: -; CDR3nt: TGCAGCGTTGCACCGCAGGGGATCGCAGATACGCAGTATTTT; CDR3aa: CSVAPQGIADTQYF
j_gene: TRBJ2-7; v_gene: TRBV5-6; abundance: -; d_gene: -; CDR3nt: TGTGCCAGCAGCTCCCGGACGGGGACCTACGAGCAGTACTTC; CDR3aa: CASSSRTGTYEQYF
j_gene: TRBJ2-1; v_gene: TRBV6-5; abundance: -; d_gene: TRBD1; CDR3nt: TGTGCCAGCAGTTTTGACAGGGGGCGCGTCCAGCAGTTCTTC; CDR3aa: CASSFDRGRVQQFF
j_gene: TRBJ1-2; v_gene: TRBV11-3; abundance: -; d_gene: -; CDR3nt: TGTGCCAGCAGCTTAGCCCTCATGACAGTCCTTAACTATGGCTACACCTTC; CDR3aa: CASSLALMTVLNYGYTF
j_gene: TRBJ1-1; v_gene: TRBV5-1; abundance: -; d_gene: -; CDR3nt: TGCGCCAGCAGCTTGGGGGACTTCTCCAACACTGAAGCTTTCTTT; CDR3aa: CASSLGDFSNTEAFF
j_gene: TRBJ2-7; v_gene: TRBV7-6; abundance: -; d_gene: TRBD2; CDR3nt: TGTGCCAGCAGCGACATCCGACTAGCGGGAATCTACGAGCAGTACTTC; CDR3aa: CASSDIRLAGIYEQYF
j_gene: TRBJ1-1; v_gene: TRBV6-5; abundance: -; d_gene: -; CDR3nt: TGTGCCAGCAGAGACACCTCGGAGGACACTGAAGCTTTCTTT; CDR3aa: CASRDTSEDTEAFF
j_gene: TRBJ2-7; v_gene: TRBV6-1; abundance: -; d_gene: -; CDR3nt: TGTGCCAGCAGTGATATGAGTTCCTACGAGCAGTACTTC; CDR3aa: CASSDMSSYEQYF
j_gene: TRBJ2-7; v_gene: TRBV6-5; abundance: -; d_gene: -; CDR3nt: TGTGCCAGCAGTTTCTCTGGACAGACATATACCTACGAGCAGTACTTC; CDR3aa: CASSFSGQTYTYEQYF
j_gene: TRBJ2-7; v_gene: TRBV4-1; abundance: -; d_gene: TRBD1; CDR3nt: TGCGCCAGCAGCCACCCGGGACAGGGTCGGAACGAGCAGTACTTC; CDR3aa: CASSHPGQGRNEQYF
j_gene: TRBJ2-7; v_gene: TRBV27; abundance: -; d_gene: TRBD2; CDR3nt: TGTGCCAGCAGAACCGGGACTAGCGGGGTCTACGAGCAGTACTTC; CDR3aa: CASRTGTSGVYEQYF
j_gene: TRBJ2-7; v_gene: TRBV11-2; abundance: -; d_gene: -; CDR3nt: TGTGCCAGCAGCTTACTGGCGTCTAGCTCCTACGAGCAGTACTTC; CDR3aa: CASSLLASSSYEQYF
j_gene: TRBJ2-1; v_gene: TRBV27; abundance: -; d_gene: -; CDR3nt: TGTGCCAGCAGTTTATTGGAGGGTGAAGGTGAGCAGTTCTTC; CDR3aa: CASSLLEGEGEQFF
j_gene: TRBJ1-1; v_gene: TRBV6-1; abundance: -; d_gene: TRBD1; CDR3nt: TGTGCCAGCAGTGAATTGTTACGACAGGGGAGTGTTAACACTGAAGCTTTCTTT; CDR3aa: CASSELLRQGSVNTEAFF
j_gene: TRBJ2-7; v_gene: TRBV7-9; abundance: once; d_gene: TRBD1; CDR3nt: TGTGCCAGCAGCTCCCCGGGACAGGGGGACTACGAGCAGTACTTC; CDR3aa: CASSSPGQGDYEQYF
j_gene: TRBJ2-7; v_gene: TRBV15; abundance: -; d_gene: TRBD1; CDR3nt: TGTGCCACCAGCGTCGGGACAGGGCTGCTTTTCGAGCAGTACTTC; CDR3aa: CATSVGTGLLFEQYF
j_gene: TRBJ1-1; v_gene: TRBV5-1; abundance: -; d_gene: TRBD1; CDR3nt: TGCGCCAGCAGCTGGGGGACAGGGTCGAGAACTGAAGCTTTCTTT; CDR3aa: CASSWGTGSRTEAFF
j_gene: TRBJ2-1; v_gene: TRBV5-1; abundance: -; d_gene: TRBD2; CDR3nt: TGCGCCAGTGAACTTACTAGCGGCCCATACAATGAGCAGTTCTTC; CDR3aa: CASELTSGPYNEQFF
j_gene: TRBJ1-5; v_gene: TRBV2; abundance: -; d_gene: -; CDR3nt: TGTGCCAGCTCCCTAATGGAGTGGCATCAGCCCCAGCATTTT; CDR3aa: CASSLMEWHQPQHF